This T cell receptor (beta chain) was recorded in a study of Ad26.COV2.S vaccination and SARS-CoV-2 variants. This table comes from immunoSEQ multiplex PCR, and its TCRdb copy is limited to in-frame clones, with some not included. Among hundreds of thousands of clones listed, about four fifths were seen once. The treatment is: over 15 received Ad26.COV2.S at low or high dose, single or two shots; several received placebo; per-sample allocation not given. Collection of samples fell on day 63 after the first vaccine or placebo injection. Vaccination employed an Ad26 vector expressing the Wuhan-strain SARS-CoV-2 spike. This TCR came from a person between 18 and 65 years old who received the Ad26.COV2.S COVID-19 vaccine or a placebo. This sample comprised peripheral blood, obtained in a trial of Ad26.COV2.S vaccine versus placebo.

This chain's CDR3 is CASSLRGGGNEQFF. CDR3 DNA sequence: TGCGCCAGCAGCTTGAGAGGGGGCGGCAATGAGCAGTTCTTC. The rearrangement uses TRBV5-1 and TRBJ2-1; 7 positions match TRBD1. Germline CDR1 reads SGHRS; CDR2 reads YFSETQ. This CDR3 region has 14 residues. V lost 1 base to trimming and J lost 6 bases; unmatched junction nucleotides: 4.